This TCR beta chain comes out of a study of T cell responses to AZD1222 COVID-19 vaccine (dated by TCRdb to 2020 to 2022). Turning to the overall study: Because spike-specific TCR depth and breadth did not differ between the two schedules, AZD1222 recipients who got a second dose at roughly 4 weeks were pooled with those who got a second dose at roughly 12 weeks. A total of more than 230 trial participants underwent TCR sequencing, of whom nearly 210 had received two doses of AZD1222 and roughly 26 had received two doses of the MenACWY control vaccine. Trial participants were enrolled by age into 18-55, 56-69 and 70-plus year subgroups, with about 150, 28 and 57 TCR-sequenced participants respectively.

What the work shows at the level of the full study, not this receptor alone: The whole spike protein was spanned by vaccine-associated CD4 TCRs, and dominant responses were seen in regions 160-218 and 743-854. Reportedly, almost half of the unique spike-specific TCRs recognized epitopes lying outside the regions that are mutated in the B.1.351 and B.1.1.7 variants. Most participants were white British and females outnumbered males, and the authors suggested that clonal diversity may have been underestimated. A significant rise in spike-specific TCR breadth and depth was observed after two AZD1222 doses relative to day 0 and relative to MenACWY recipients. The 56-69-year group was small, and its depth increase did not reach significance, likely because of low power. Conclusions about previously exposed vaccinees are limited, since just five to seven AZD1222 recipients were seropositive for SARS-CoV-2 at baseline. No day 14 peak-response samples were available, so repertoires were characterized only after the peak T cell response.

The CDR3 measures 14 amino acids from cysteine to phenylalanine. Just the 42-base CDR3 DNA is kept, in frame starting at base 1. The germline V gene encodes CDR1 SEHNR and CDR2 FQNEAQ (reference sequence). V ends up 4 bases short and J 4 bases short, with an unmatched junction base count of 3. Turning to this clone: Its antigen is still unknown. No per-base quality is available; no much larger clone lies one base away.

The intended sense of this specimen's time point label: baseline before first vaccination. Samples from vaccinated people were obtained from the UK trials COV001 and COV002, which included a single-blind randomized controlled phase 2/3 trial of AZD1222 (ChAdOx1 nCoV-19) in healthy adults. Trial participant PBMC samples were collected at day 0 and day 28 after the second dose for TCRbeta chain sequencing. The CDR3 regions of human TCRbeta chains were analyzed by immunosequencing. The study's processing was this. Repertoire TCRs were checked for matches against a reference library of SARS-CoV-2-specific TCRs that had been generated using the MIRA antigen-specificity platform. Breadth meant the fraction of unique TCRs that were SARS-CoV-2-associated, whereas depth meant the fraction of total T cells that were SARS-CoV-2-associated. Using the MIRA data, each spike-specific TCR was mapped to the spike region that the TCR reacts to and placed in a CD4 or CD8 class. Log10-transformed breadth and depth values were compared by one-way ANOVA with Sidak's multiple comparisons tests. TCRdb took this table from immuneACCESS and kept in-frame rearrangements with V and J called. Such tables lack part of the clones; where checked against another copy, unresolved V genes explain under half of the gap, and the rest is unexplained. V, J and clone size are those of that table, while D and trimming were read from the DNA. Present in this sample are roughly 110,000 clones, around 87% of which were seen just once. The ten biggest clones cover approximately 4% of the sample.

This material consisted of peripheral blood, taken on day 0 of AZD1222 vaccination. This clonotype was obtained from an adult in good health. The sequence links TRBV7-9 to TRBJ1-1; the central 10 bases match TRBD1. The sequence in DNA is TGTGCCAGCAGCTCCAGACAGGGGGCCACTGAAGCTTTCTTT. Its translation is CASSSRQGATEAFF.